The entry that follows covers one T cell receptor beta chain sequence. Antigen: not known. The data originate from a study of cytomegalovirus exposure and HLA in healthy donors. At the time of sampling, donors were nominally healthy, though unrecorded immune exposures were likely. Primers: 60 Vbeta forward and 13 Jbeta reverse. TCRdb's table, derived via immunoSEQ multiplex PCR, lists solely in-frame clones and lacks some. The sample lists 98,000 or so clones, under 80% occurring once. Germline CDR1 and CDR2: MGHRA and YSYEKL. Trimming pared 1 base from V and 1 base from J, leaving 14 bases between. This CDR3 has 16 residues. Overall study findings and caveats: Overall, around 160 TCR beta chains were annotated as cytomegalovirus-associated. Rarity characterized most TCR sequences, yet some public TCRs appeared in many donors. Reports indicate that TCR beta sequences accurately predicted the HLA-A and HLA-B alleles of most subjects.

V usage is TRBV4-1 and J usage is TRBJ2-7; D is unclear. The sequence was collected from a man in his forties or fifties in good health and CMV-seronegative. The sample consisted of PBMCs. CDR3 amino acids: CASSQVSELNSYEQYF. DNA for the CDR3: TGCGCCAGCAGCCAAGTTTCGGAGCTGAATTCCTACGAGCAGTACTTC.